These 10 T cell receptor beta chains came from one sample sequenced in a study of T-cell reconstitution after alpha-beta-depleted transplantation in children. Unique molecular identifiers were used in preparing the TCRbeta library. TCRdb re-derived calls from the PCR reads in MiXCR, one entry per CDR3 protein. Of 300,000 to 400,000 distinct CDR3 sequences in the sample, 15% to 20% were seen once. The input for sequencing was PBMCs, mostly from graft donor cells, taken 360 days after TCRalphabeta/CD19-depleted stem cell transplant. The receptors derive from a male patient between 2 and 10 years old who had a stem cell transplant for acute lymphoblastic leukemia, so the T cells may come from the graft donor.

There are a few counts of this clonotype. CDR3 coding DNA: TGCGCCAGCAGTGACCAACAAGAGACCCAGTACTTC. Its protein is CASSDQQETQYF. The genes are TRBV5-1 and TRBJ2-5, with D unclear. Trimming removed 5 bases at V and 2 bases at J, with 7 bases between. The CDR3 extends over 12 amino acids. Germline CDR1 SGHRS, CDR2 YFSETQ.

The sample holds one count of this clonotype. The V call is TRBV19, the J call TRBJ2-2, with TRBD1 matching 9 bases. The CDR3 extends over 15 amino acids. Germline loops: CDR1 LNHDA, CDR2 SQIVND (reference sequence). Germline trimming cut 5 bases from V and 3 bases from J; bases unmatched to any gene: 4. CDR3 nucleotides: TGTGCCAGTAGTTTCGACAGGGGGGACACCGGGGAGCTGTTTTTT. It is translated as CASSFDRGDTGELFF.

The chain carries TRBV15 and TRBJ2-2, with unresolved D. V was shortened by 5 bases and J by 1 base, with 5 bases between the two germline ends. The CDR3 runs 13 residues. The germline gives CDR1 LNHNV, CDR2 YYDKDF (reference sequence). The CDR3 bases are TGTGCCACCAGCCTCCGGAACACCGGGGAGCTGTTTTTT. Encoded protein: CATSLRNTGELFF.

The chain carries TRBV19 and TRBJ2-7, with D perhaps TRBD2 (6 bases). Per germline, CDR1 LNHDA and CDR2 SQIVND (reference sequence). CDR3 length: 14 amino acids. Trimming stripped 10 bases from V and 1 base from J, with 17 bases between. The CDR3 nucleotides are TGTGCCACCCGGGGGTCCTCCACTTCCTACGAGCAGTACTTC. Protein product: CATRGSSTSYEQYF.

The rearrangement links TRBV18 to TRBJ2-2, with TRBD1 identical over 10 bases. V gave up 3 bases and J gave up 5 bases; unmatched junction bases: 3. From germline, CDR1 is KGHSH and CDR2 LQKENI. This CDR3 is 15 amino acids long. The CDR3 region has the DNA TGTGCCAGCTCACCGGCGGGACAGGGGACCGGGGAGCTGTTTTTT. Encoded protein: CASSPAGQGTGELFF.

The chain links TRBV4-1 to TRBJ2-7, with 7 bases identical to TRBD2. In germline, CDR1 is MGHRA, CDR2 YSYEKL. CDR3 size: 15 residues. V dropped 4 bases and J dropped 0; count of bases not matched to a gene: 6. The CDR3 DNA reads as TGCGCCAGCAGCCTTAGACTAGCTGACTCCTACGAGCAGTACTTC. Its protein is CASSLRLADSYEQYF.

This clonotype was observed a few times. This rearrangement joins TRBV28 to TRBJ2-1; 8 bases match TRBD1. The CDR3 extends over 14 amino acids. V was pared by 5 bases and J by 10 bases, with 10 bases of the junction left unmatched. The germline V gene has CDR1 MDHEN and CDR2 SYDVKM. The CDR3 is CASSPRTGWLEQFF. CDR3 coding DNA: TGTGCCAGCAGTCCGCGGACAGGGTGGTTGGAGCAGTTCTTC.

The chain links TRBV30 to TRBJ1-3, with unresolved D. Trimming removed 3 bases at V and 4 bases at J, with 4 bases between. Looked up from germline, CDR1 is GTSNPN and CDR2 is SVGIG (reference sequence). The CDR3 sequence is 11 residues long. The CDR3 loop is CAWSEGNTIYF. As DNA, the CDR3 is TGTGCCTGGAGCGAGGGAAACACCATATATTTT.

This clonotype was seen a handful of times. This chain links TRBV7-2 with TRBJ2-7; D not resolved. V was cut by 1 base and J by 2 bases, with 12 bases left in between. The germline V gene encodes CDR1 SGHTA and CDR2 FQGNSA. The CDR3 is made up of 15 amino acids. As DNA, the CDR3 is TGTGCCAGCAGCTTAGGGCCCGCGATAACCTACGAGCAGTACTTC. This encodes CASSLGPAITYEQYF.

This clonotype has just one count. An end of the junction does not agree with germline; a read error may underlie this. The chain employs TRBV25-1 and TRBJ2-5; D is tentatively TRBD1 or TRBD2 (5 bases each). This CDR3 is built from 10 residues. Germline CDR1 reads MGHDK; CDR2 reads SYGVNS. CDR3 coding DNA: TGTGCCAGCGTAGGGGAGACCCCGTACTTC. It yields the protein CASVGETPYF. The full variable domain, its missing parts supplied by reference TRBV25-1 and TRBJ2-5, is EADIYQTPRYLVIGTGKKITLECSQTMGHDKMYWYQQDPGMELHLIHYSYGVNSTEKGDLSSESTVSRIRTEHFPLTLESARPSHTSQYLCASVGETPYFGPGTRLLVL.